Below, 19 T cell receptor beta chains from the same sample are listed, as sequenced in a study of blood T cell repertoires in COVID-19. TCRdb's table, derived via immunoSEQ multiplex PCR, lists solely in-frame clones and lacks some. The sample consists of 95,000 to 120,000 clones, roughly 70% of them appearing once. The sample taken for sequencing was peripheral blood. The receptors here all came from a woman aged 40 to 50 with acute or convalescent COVID-19.

V usage is TRBV19 and J usage is TRBJ1-5; D ambiguous. Germline V gene data show CDR1 as LNHDA and CDR2 as SQIVND (reference sequence). CDR3 length: 13 amino acids. Trimming pared 3 bases from V and 6 bases from J, leaving 9 bases between. CDR3 bases: TGTGCCAGTAGTATCCAAGAGGGTCAGCCCCAGCATTTT. Translated, it gives CASSIQEGQPQHF.

This clone was counted once. This chain connects TRBV30 to TRBJ2-7; D may be TRBD2 (5 bases). The CDR3 is 14 residues long. CDR1 and CDR2 (germline): GTSNPN, SVGIG (reference sequence). With 0 bases removed from V and 7 bases from J, the gap between germline ends came to 16 bases. CDR3 region: CAWSVLNPRGEQYF. CDR3 bases: TGTGCCTGGAGTGTACTAAATCCCCGAGGGGAGCAGTACTTC.

This clone was observed once. The V call is TRBV10-3, the J call TRBJ1-3; D is unclear. Between the trimmed V and J ends, which lost 11 bases and 4 bases, there was a span of 15 bases. Germline V gene sequence: CDR1 ENHRY, CDR2 SYGVKD. The CDR3 totals 13 residues. CDR3 sequence (DNA): TGTGCCGTCCACCAGGCTGGAGGAAACACCATATATTTT. Amino acid sequence: CAVHQAGGNTIYF.

This clone came up many times. V usage is TRBV29-1 and J usage is TRBJ2-1, with 8 bases aligning to TRBD2. CDR3 length: 14 residues. Germline V gives CDR1 SQVTM, CDR2 ANQGSEA. J lost 0 bases, V lost 5 bases, and 3 bases had no gene match. The DNA of the CDR3 is TGCAGCGTTTTAGCGGGGAGCTCCTACAATGAGCAGTTCTTC. It yields the protein CSVLAGSSYNEQFF.

V gene TRBV7-6 combines with J gene TRBJ2-1; D is unresolved. V was clipped by 5 bases and J by 5 bases, with 7 bases between them. Germline values: CDR1 SGHVS, CDR2 FNYEAQ. The CDR3 spans 12 residues. In DNA, the CDR3 is TGTGCCAGCAGCCCAGTTAACAATGAGCAGTTCTTC. Translation: CASSPVNNEQFF.

The chain recombines TRBV30 with TRBJ2-5; 11 bases agree with TRBD1. The germline gives CDR1 GTSNPN, CDR2 SVGIG (reference sequence). V lost 7 bases to trimming and J lost 10 bases; unmatched junction nucleotides: 8. The CDR3 totals 12 residues. The CDR3: CASRLGQGDQYF. Here the CDR3 DNA reads TGTGCCTCCCGGTTGGGACAGGGGGACCAGTACTTC.

This chain joins TRBV28 and TRBJ1-5; the D gene is possibly TRBD1 (5 bases). Germline CDR1 MDHEN, CDR2 SYDVKM. The CDR3 is 15 amino acids. The V gene lost 3 bases and the J gene lost 4 bases, with 13 bases spanning the gap. CDR3 residues: CASSLAGLENQPQHF. CDR3 nucleotide sequence: TGTGCCAGCAGTTTGGCAGGGTTGGAGAATCAGCCCCAGCATTTT. Drawing the rest from reference TRBV28 and TRBJ1-5, the complete variable domain is DVKVTQSSRYLVKRTGEKVFLECVQDMDHENMFWYRQDPGLGLRLIYFSYDVKMKEKGDIPEGYSVSREKKERFSLILESASTNQTSMYLCASSLAGLENQPQHFGDGTRLSIL.

The genes are TRBV2 and TRBJ1-1, with a possible D match to TRBD1 (5 bases). Germline-derived CDR1 and CDR2 are SNHLY and FYNNEI. V was shortened by 7 bases and J by 1 base, with 13 bases between the two germline ends. CDR3 length: 14 residues. CDR3 residues: CASKELTENTEAFF. DNA of the CDR3: TGTGCCAGCAAGGAACTGACAGAGAACACTGAAGCTTTCTTT.

V gene TRBV7-9 combines with J gene TRBJ2-2, with D unclear. The CDR3 is 14 residues long. Trimming cost V 2 bases and J 5 bases, with 9 bases left between them. Germline values: CDR1 SEHNR, CDR2 FQNEAQ (reference sequence). CDR3 amino acids: CASSLLSGTGELFF. The CDR3 DNA reads as TGTGCCAGCAGCTTACTGTCAGGAACCGGGGAGCTGTTTTTT. Looking up the rest from reference TRBV7-9 and TRBJ2-2 gives the full variable domain: DTGVSQNPRHKITKRGQNVTFRCDPISEHNRLYWYRQTLGQGPEFLTYFQNEAQLEKSRLLSDRFSAERPKGSFSTLEIQRTEQGDSAMYLCASSLLSGTGELFFGEGSRLTVL.

This clone was seen once. The chain employs TRBV10-3 and TRBJ1-3; D may be TRBD1 (5 bases). This CDR3 contains 14 residues. Trimming took off 10 bases at V and 1 base at J, with 14 bases between the two ends. Germline V lookup: CDR1 ENHRY, CDR2 SYGVKD. The DNA of the CDR3 is TGTGCCAGTTCGGGGGGTTCATCTGGAAACACCATATATTTT. Protein sequence: CASSGGSSGNTIYF.

This clone has only a few counts. This chain joins TRBV11-2 and TRBJ1-3, with D uncertain. The germline gives CDR1 SGHAT, CDR2 FQNNGV. There are 15 residues in the CDR3. V was pared by 5 bases and J by 0 bases, with 11 bases between. This chain's CDR3 is CASSLQTGSGNTIYF. The CDR3 coding sequence is TGTGCCAGCAGCCTCCAAACGGGCTCTGGAAACACCATATATTTT. The full variable domain, with the rest looked up from reference TRBV11-2 and TRBJ1-3, is EAGVAQSPRYKIIEKRQSVAFWCNPISGHATLYWYQQILGQGPKLLIQFQNNGVVDDSQLPKDRFSAERLKGVDSTLKIQPAKLEDSAVYLCASSLQTGSGNTIYFGEGSWLTVV.

The J gene is TRBJ2-7, the V gene TRBV15; D unclear. The germline CDR1 and CDR2 sequences are LNHNV and YYDKDF (reference sequence). CDR3 size: 14 residues. The ends were cut back, 6 bases at V and 0 bases at J, with 12 bases in the middle. In nucleotides, the CDR3 is TGTGCCACCAGTCCGTACCAGAACTCCTACGAGCAGTACTTC. Encoded protein: CATSPYQNSYEQYF.

This clone was counted a single time. V gene TRBV5-1 combines with J gene TRBJ1-1, with D unresolved. The V gene lost 5 bases and the J gene lost 0 bases, with 8 bases spanning the gap. CDR1 and CDR2 (germline): SGHRS, YFSETQ. There are 13 residues in the CDR3. Written as DNA, the CDR3 is TGCGCCAGCAGTTCCGGGGTGAACACTGAAGCTTTCTTT. Its protein product is CASSSGVNTEAFF.

This chain links TRBV5-1 with TRBJ1-3; D is undetermined. Looked up from germline, CDR1 is SGHRS and CDR2 is YFSETQ. V gave up 6 bases and J gave up 0 bases, with 13 bases separating them. The CDR3 extends over 15 amino acids. The CDR3 nucleotides are TGCGCCAGCAAACAGTCGGGGTCCTCTGGAAACACCATATATTTT. Protein product: CASKQSGSSGNTIYF.

The chain carries TRBV4-2 and TRBJ2-2; 9 bases match TRBD1. The CDR3 is 17 amino acids. From germline, CDR1 is LGHNA and CDR2 YNFKEQ. Losses at the gene ends were 3 bases for V and 6 bases for J; bases not matched to a gene: 11. The DNA of the CDR3 is TGTGCCAGCAGCCAGAGGGGACAGGGAGCGGACGCCGGGGAGCTGTTTTTT. It is translated as CASSQRGQGADAGELFF.

The chain carries TRBV4-1 and TRBJ1-2; possibly TRBD1 for D (5 bases). Deletions cut 1 base from V and 11 bases from J, with 11 bases between. CDR3 length: 12 residues. CDR1 and CDR2 from the germline V gene are MGHRA and YSYEKL. The CDR3 region is CASSQVSGRYTF. In DNA form, the CDR3 reads TGCGCCAGCAGCCAAGTCTCAGGGCGGTACACCTTC.

The chain carries TRBV6-2 or TRBV6-3 and TRBJ1-2, with D hard to call. The germline gives CDR1 MNHEY, CDR2 SVGEGT. The CDR3 is made up of 12 amino acids. Deletions cut 0 bases from V and 8 bases from J, with 7 bases between. CDR3 sequence: CASSYSIRGYTF. The DNA for the CDR3 is TGTGCCAGCAGTTACTCGATTCGGGGCTACACCTTC.

This clone was counted ten times or more. The rearrangement links TRBV19 to TRBJ1-5, with TRBD1 as a possible D gene (5 bases). The CDR3 extends over 15 amino acids. V lost 6 bases to trimming and J lost 2 bases, with 14 bases between them. Germline V lookup: CDR1 LNHDA, CDR2 SQIVND (reference sequence). The chain's CDR3 is CASSRVLGGNQPQHF. The CDR3 nucleotides are TGTGCCAGTAGCAGGGTGTTGGGTGGCAATCAGCCCCAGCATTTT. Full variable domain (rest looked up from reference TRBV19 and TRBJ1-5): DGGITQSPKYLFRKEGQNVTLSCEQNLNHDAMYWYRQDPGQGLRLIYYSQIVNDFQKGDIAEGYSVSREKKESFPLTVTSAQKNPTAFYLCASSRVLGGNQPQHFGDGTRLSIL.

The chain uses TRBV5-8 and TRBJ2-3; TRBD1 agrees at 8 bases. Trimming at V came to 1 base and at J to 1 base, leaving 2 bases not matched to a gene. This CDR3 is 15 amino acids long. The germline V gene encodes CDR1 SGHTS and CDR2 YDEGEE. In DNA form, the CDR3 reads TGTGCCAGCAGCTTGCCGACAGGGGGCACAGATACGCAGTATTTT. It encodes CASSLPTGGTDTQYF.